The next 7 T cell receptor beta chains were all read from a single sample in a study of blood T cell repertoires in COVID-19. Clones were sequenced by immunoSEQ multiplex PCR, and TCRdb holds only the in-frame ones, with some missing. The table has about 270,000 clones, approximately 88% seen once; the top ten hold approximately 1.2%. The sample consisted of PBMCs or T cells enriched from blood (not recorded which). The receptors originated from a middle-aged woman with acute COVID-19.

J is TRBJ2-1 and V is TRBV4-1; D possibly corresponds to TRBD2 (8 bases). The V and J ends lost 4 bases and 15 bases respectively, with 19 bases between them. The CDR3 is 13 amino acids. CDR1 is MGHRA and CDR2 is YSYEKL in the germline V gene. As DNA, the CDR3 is TGCGCCAGCAGCCGGGAAGACGGGAGGGGGCTGTTCTTC. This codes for CASSREDGRGLFF.

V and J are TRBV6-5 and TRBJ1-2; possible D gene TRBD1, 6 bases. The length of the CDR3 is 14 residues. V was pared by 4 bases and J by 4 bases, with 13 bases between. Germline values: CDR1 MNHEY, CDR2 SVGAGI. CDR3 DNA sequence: TGTGCCAGCAGTTCAGGGACATCCTCCTATGGCTACACCTTC. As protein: CASSSGTSSYGYTF.

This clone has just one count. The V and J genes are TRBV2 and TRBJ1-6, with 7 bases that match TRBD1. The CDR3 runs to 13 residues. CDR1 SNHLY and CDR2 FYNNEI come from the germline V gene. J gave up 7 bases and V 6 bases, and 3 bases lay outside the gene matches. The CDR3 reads CASSRGVNSPLHF. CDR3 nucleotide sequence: TGTGCCAGCAGCAGGGGGGTCAATTCACCCCTCCACTTT.

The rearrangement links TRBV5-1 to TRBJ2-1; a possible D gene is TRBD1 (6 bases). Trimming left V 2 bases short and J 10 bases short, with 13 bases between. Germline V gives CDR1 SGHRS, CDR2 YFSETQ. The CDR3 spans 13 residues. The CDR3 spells CASSFGTDREQFF. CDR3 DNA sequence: TGCGCCAGCAGCTTCGGGACCGACAGGGAGCAGTTCTTC.

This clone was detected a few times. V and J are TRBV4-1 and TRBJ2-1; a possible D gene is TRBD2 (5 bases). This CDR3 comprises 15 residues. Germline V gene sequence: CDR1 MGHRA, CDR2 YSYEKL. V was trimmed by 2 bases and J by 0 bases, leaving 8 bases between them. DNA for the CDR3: TGCGCCAGCAGCCAATATGGGAGCTCCTACAATGAGCAGTTCTTC. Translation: CASSQYGSSYNEQFF.

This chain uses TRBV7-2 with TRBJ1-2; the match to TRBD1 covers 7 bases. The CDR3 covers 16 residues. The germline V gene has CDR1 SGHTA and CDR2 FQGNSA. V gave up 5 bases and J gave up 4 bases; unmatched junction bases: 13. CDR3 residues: CASSTLRTGTTYGYTF. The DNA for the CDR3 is TGTGCCAGCAGCACCCTACGGACAGGAACCACCTATGGCTACACCTTC.

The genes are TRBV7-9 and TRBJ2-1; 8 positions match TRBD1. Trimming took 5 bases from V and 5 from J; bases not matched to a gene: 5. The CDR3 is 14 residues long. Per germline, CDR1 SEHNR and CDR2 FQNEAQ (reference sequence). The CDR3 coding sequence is TGTGCCAGCAGCCAGGGGGCCGAGGACAATGAGCAGTTCTTC. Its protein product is CASSQGAEDNEQFF.